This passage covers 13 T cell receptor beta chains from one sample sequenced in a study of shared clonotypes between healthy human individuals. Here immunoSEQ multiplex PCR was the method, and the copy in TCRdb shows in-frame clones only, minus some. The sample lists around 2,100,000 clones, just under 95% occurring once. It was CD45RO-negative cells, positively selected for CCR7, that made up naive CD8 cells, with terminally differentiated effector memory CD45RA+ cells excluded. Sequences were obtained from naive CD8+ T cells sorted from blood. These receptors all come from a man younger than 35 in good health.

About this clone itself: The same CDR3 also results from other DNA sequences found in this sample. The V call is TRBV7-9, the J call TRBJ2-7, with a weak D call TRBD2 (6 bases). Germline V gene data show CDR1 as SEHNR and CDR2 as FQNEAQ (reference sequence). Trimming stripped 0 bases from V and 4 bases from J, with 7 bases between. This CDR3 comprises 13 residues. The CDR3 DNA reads TGTGCCAGCAGCTTAGCTGGGGGGTACGAGCAGTACTTC. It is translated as CASSLAGGYEQYF.

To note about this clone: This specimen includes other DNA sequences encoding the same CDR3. CDR3 residues: CAISEGAGETQYF. The CDR3 DNA reads as TGTGCCATCAGTGAGGGGGCGGGGGAGACCCAGTACTTC. The chain links TRBV10-3 to TRBJ2-5; possible D gene TRBD2, 6 bases. CDR1 is ENHRY, CDR2 SYGVKD, per germline. The CDR3 covers 13 residues. Trimming pared 2 bases from V and 5 bases from J, leaving 9 bases between.

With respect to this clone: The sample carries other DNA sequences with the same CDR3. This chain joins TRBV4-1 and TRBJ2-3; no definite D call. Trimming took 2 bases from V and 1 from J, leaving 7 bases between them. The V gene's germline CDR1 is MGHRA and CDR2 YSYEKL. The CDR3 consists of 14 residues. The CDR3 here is CASSQWAGTDTQYF. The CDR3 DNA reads TGCGCCAGCAGCCAATGGGCAGGCACAGATACGCAGTATTTT.

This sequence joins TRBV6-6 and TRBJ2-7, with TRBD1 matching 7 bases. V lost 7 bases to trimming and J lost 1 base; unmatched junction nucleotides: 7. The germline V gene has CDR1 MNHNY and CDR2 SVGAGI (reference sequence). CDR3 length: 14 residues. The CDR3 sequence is CASIRDRSSYEQYF. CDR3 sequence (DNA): TGTGCCAGCATCCGGGACAGATCGTCCTACGAGCAGTACTTC.

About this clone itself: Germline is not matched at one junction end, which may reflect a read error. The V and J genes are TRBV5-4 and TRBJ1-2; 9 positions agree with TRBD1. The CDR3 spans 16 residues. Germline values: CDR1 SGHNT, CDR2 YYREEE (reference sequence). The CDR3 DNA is TGTGCCAGCATCTTGTCCGGGACAGGGAATTTTTATGGCTACACCTTC. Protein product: CASILSGTGNFYGYTF.

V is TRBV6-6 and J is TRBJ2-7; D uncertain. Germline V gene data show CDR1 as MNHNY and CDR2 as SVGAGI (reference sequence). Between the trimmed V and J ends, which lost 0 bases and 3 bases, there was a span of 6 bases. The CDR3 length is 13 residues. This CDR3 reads CASSYSSRYEQYF. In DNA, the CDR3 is TGTGCCAGCAGTTACTCGAGCCGCTACGAGCAGTACTTC.

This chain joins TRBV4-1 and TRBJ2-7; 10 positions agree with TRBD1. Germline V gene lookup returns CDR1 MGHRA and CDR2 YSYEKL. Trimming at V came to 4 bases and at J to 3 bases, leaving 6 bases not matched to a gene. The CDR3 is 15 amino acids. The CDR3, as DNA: TGCGCCAGCAGCCTTAAGACAGGGGGCGTCTACGAGCAGTACTTC. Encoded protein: CASSLKTGGVYEQYF.

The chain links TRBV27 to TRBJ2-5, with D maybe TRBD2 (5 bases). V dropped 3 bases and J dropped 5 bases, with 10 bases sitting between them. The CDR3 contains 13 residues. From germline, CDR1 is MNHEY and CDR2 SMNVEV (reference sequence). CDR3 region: CASSLKGEETQYF. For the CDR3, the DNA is TGTGCCAGCAGTTTGAAGGGAGAGGAGACCCAGTACTTC.

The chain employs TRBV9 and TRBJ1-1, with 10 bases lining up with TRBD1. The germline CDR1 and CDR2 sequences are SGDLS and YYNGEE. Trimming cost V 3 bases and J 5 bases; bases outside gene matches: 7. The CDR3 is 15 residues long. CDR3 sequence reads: CASSAWTGGRTEAFF. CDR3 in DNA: TGTGCCAGCAGCGCATGGACAGGGGGACGGACTGAAGCTTTCTTT.

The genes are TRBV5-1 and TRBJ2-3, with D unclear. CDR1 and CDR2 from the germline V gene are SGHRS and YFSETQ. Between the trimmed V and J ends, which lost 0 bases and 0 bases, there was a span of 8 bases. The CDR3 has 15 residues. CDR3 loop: CASSLGTLSTDTQYF. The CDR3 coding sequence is TGCGCCAGCAGCTTGGGAACGCTGAGCACAGATACGCAGTATTTT.

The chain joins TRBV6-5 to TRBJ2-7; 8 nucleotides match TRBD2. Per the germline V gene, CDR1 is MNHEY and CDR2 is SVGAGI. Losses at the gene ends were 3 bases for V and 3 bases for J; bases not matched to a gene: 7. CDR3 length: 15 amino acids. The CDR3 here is CASSYAGGGGYEQYF. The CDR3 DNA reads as TGTGCCAGCAGTTATGCGGGAGGTGGCGGCTACGAGCAGTACTTC.

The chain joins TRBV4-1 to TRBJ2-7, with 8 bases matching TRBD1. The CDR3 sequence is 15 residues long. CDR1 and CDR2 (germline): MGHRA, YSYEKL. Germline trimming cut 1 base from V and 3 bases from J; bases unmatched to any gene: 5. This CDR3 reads CASSQAATGGYEQYF. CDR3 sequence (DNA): TGCGCCAGCAGCCAAGCCGCTACAGGGGGCTACGAGCAGTACTTC.

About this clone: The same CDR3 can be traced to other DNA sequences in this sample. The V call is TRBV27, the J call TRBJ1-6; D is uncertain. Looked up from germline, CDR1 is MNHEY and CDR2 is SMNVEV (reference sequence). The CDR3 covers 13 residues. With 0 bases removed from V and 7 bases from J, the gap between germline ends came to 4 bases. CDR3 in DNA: TGTGCCAGCAGTTTATCGCTGAATTCACCCCTCCACTTT. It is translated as CASSLSLNSPLHF.